Sequencing of this T cell receptor (beta chain) was carried out in a study of blood T cells in healthy people across ages (dated by TCRdb to about 2015). Turning to the overall study: In model experiments, roughly one uniquely barcoded TCR beta cDNA molecule per two T cells was captured by template switching. Age-related changes in TCR beta repertoire diversity were measured in the study by deep sequencing normalized with unique cDNA molecular identifiers. The donors were split into four age groups: young (average 16 years), middle-aged (about 40), aged (more than 60) and long-lived (roughly 77). To avoid experimental bias, donors of different ages were spread randomly across the sequencing lanes. Using the same blood draw, the study looked at two additional independent replicas of 1 million unique cDNA reads for two donors, one aged 18 to 30 and the other aged 80 or older.

The investigation overall reported the following: The long-lived group showed more naive CD4+ T cells, fewer expanded clones and increased TCR diversity than the aged group, suggesting age selection. Observed TCR beta diversity per million T cells fell roughly linearly with age, and a significant reduction was already apparent by age around 39. A strong correlation was found between observed TCR beta diversity and the percentage of naive T cells measured by flow cytometry. Because donor CMV infection status was unknown, age-related changes in expanded clonotypes were potentially confounded. Bulk unsorted PBMC profiling prevented conclusive comparison of naive and antigen-experienced compartments. Estimates of total diversity based on one million sequenced T cells were regarded as lower bounds and as underestimates.

The donors were around 39 Caucasian individuals from Russia, aged 6 to 90 years, who were systemically healthy. Each donor gave roughly 11 milliliters of peripheral blood, drawn into EDTA-treated Vacutainer tubes. PBMCs were isolated by Ficoll-Paque density-gradient centrifugation, with at least 6 million obtained per sample. Trizol reagent was used to extract total RNA from the PBMCs, yielding at least 6 micrograms per sample. For every donor, flow cytometry on a PBMC aliquot measured the percentage of naive CD45RAhigh/CD27high T cells. Receptor libraries were prepared by 5' RACE. Sequencing was carried out with an Illumina HiSeq 2500. A second roughly 7 to 11 cycle PCR used a sample-barcoded 5' primer and a J-beta primer mix. A unique molecular identifier was introduced onto each TCR beta cDNA molecule by a template-switch 5' adaptor carrying 12 random nucleotides. Each sample yielded at least 2.5 million CDR3-containing paired-end reads. The Mint cDNA synthesis kit, primed by a TRBC-specific oligonucleotide, was used to synthesize first-strand cDNA from all RNA. Following uracil-DNA glycosylase treatment, all cDNA underwent a first 18-cycle PCR with the universal primers M1SS and BC2_uni_R. In the original analysis: Normalization of each sample was performed by random selection of 1 million high-quality reads, each carrying a distinct molecular identifier. Instead of being binned into consensus sequences, reads that shared molecular identifiers were thrown out. MiTCR, set to a Q25 quality threshold and the strictest error-elimination algorithm, was used for CDR3 identification, clonotype clustering and error correction. Lower-bound total TCR beta diversity was estimated with a nonparametric unseen species model using Euler transformation. TCRdb's own reprocessing of the public reads used fastp at Q25 and MiXCR and kept productive beta chains. CDR3 protein sequences are deduplicated, and each keeps its most common genes and DNA. The V and J calls shown here were made by TCRdb, not taken from the authors' results. The sample has around 1,700,000 distinct CDR3 sequences on record, roughly 28% of them singletons. Of the sample, roughly 8% is held by the ten largest clones.

Spanning cysteine to phenylalanine, the CDR3 consists of 15 amino acids. The entry retains the CDR3 DNA only, 45 bases that are in frame from base 1. Per the germline V gene, SGHTA is the CDR1 and FQGNSA is the CDR2. Unmatched junction bases come to 6, with V trimmed by 5 bases and J by 0 bases. On this clonotype itself: What this receptor recognizes is not known. No quality values exist for individual bases; no much larger clone is one base distant.

The TCR originated in a woman under 40 in good health. Recombination joined TRBV7-2 with TRBJ2-7, and 8 junctional nucleotides match TRBD1. Sequences were obtained from blood. The sequenced DNA is TGTGCCAGCAGCCAGGACAGGGTCGACTCCTACGAGCAGTACTTC. This sequence encodes CASSQDRVDSYEQYF.